The 30 T cell receptor beta chains below were found in one sample sequenced in a study of cytotoxic CD8 clonotypes in ibrutinib-treated CLL. Profiled with immunoSEQ multiplex PCR; TCRdb holds only in-frame clones, not every one. The sample has approximately 200,000 clones; around three quarters are singletons. The sequenced sample was PBMCs, obtained after 24 months of ibrutinib treatment. Every receptor here comes from a human donor with chronic lymphocytic leukemia.

This chain uses TRBV5-6 with TRBJ1-1, with D perhaps matching TRBD1 (6 bases). V shed 5 bases and J shed 8 bases, with 10 bases lying between them. This CDR3 has 11 residues. Germline V gives CDR1 SGHDT, CDR2 YYEEEE. The chain's CDR3 is CASSAGTEAFF. DNA of the CDR3: TGTGCCAGCAGTGCCGGGACAGAAGCTTTCTTT.

This clone was detected a few times. The chain links TRBV27 to TRBJ2-2; 9 bases are shared with TRBD2. The germline CDR1 and CDR2 sequences are MNHEY and SMNVEV (reference sequence). The CDR3 is 14 amino acids. After removal of 6 bases from V and 5 bases from J, the junction contained 4 bases not matched to a gene. The CDR3 DNA reads TGTGCCAGCAGAAGACTAGCGGCTACCGGGGAGCTGTTTTTT. As protein: CASRRLAATGELFF.

V and J are TRBV5-4 and TRBJ2-7, with D possibly matching TRBD2 (6 bases). Trimming shortened V by 4 bases and J by 10 bases, and 24 bases separated the two germline ends. Germline V gene data show CDR1 as SGHNT and CDR2 as YYREEE (reference sequence). This CDR3 comprises 15 residues. The CDR3 nucleotides read TGTGCCAGCAGCGAGGAAAGTGGTCGCGGGGCTATACAGTACTTC. Amino acid sequence: CASSEESGRGAIQYF.

This clone has only one observation. The genes are TRBV7-2 and TRBJ2-1; D ambiguous. This CDR3 has 12 amino acids. V lost 2 bases, J lost 7 bases, and 6 bases lay in between. Per germline, CDR1 SGHTA and CDR2 FQGNSA. The CDR3 region has the DNA TGTGCCAGCAGCTTACTTAGTAATGAGCAGTTCTTC. Its protein is CASSLLSNEQFF.

V and J are TRBV18 and TRBJ2-7; possible D gene TRBD2, 7 bases. Trimming stripped 3 bases from V and 1 base from J, with 13 bases between. Germline loops: CDR1 KGHSH, CDR2 LQKENI. The length of the CDR3 is 15 residues. This CDR3 reads CASSPAGAKSYEQYF. The CDR3 bases are TGTGCCAGCTCACCGGCGGGGGCCAAATCCTACGAGCAGTACTTC.

V is TRBV11-2 and J is TRBJ2-7; unclear D gene. The CDR3 length is 15 residues. Germline CDR1 and CDR2: SGHAT and FQNNGV. V dropped 2 bases and J dropped 3 bases, with 14 bases sitting between them. The CDR3 DNA sequence: TGTGCCAGCAGCTTATATGGCAGTGACCTCTACGAGCAGTACTTC. Translating gives CASSLYGSDLYEQYF.

This clone has more than one count but fewer than ten. The V and J genes are TRBV7-9 and TRBJ2-7; 9 nucleotides match TRBD2. The CDR3 covers 15 residues. The trim removed 5 bases at V and 2 bases at J, leaving 7 bases unmatched. The germline gives CDR1 SEHNR, CDR2 FQNEAQ (reference sequence). CDR3 amino acids: CASSRRTSEAYEQYF. CDR3 DNA sequence: TGTGCCAGCAGCCGCAGGACTAGCGAAGCCTACGAGCAGTACTTC.

J is TRBJ2-2 and V is TRBV15, with a tentative D call TRBD1 (6 bases). The CDR3 totals 15 residues. Germline V gene sequence: CDR1 LNHNV, CDR2 YYDKDF (reference sequence). V shed 2 bases and J shed 2 bases, with 9 bases lying between them. The CDR3 DNA reads TGTGCCACCAGCAGACGGACAGCAAACACCGGGGAGCTGTTTTTT. Translation gives CATSRRTANTGELFF.

This clone has just one count. The rearrangement links TRBV9 to TRBJ2-7; perhaps TRBD2 as D (5 bases). The length of the CDR3 is 14 residues. Trimming cost V 0 bases and J 2 bases, with 9 bases left between them. The germline V gene has CDR1 SGDLS and CDR2 YYNGEE. The CDR3 DNA reads as TGTGCCAGCAGCGTAGGAGGGAGACCCTACGAGCAGTACTTC. Protein: CASSVGGRPYEQYF.

The chain combines TRBV6-4 with TRBJ2-2, with D possibly TRBD2 on 5 matching bases. CDR3 length equals 14 residues. Trimming shortened V by 3 bases and J by 5 bases, and 10 bases separated the two germline ends. Germline loops: CDR1 MRHNA, CDR2 SNTAGT. The CDR3 spells CASSEGSSTGELFF. The CDR3 region has the DNA TGTGCCAGCAGTGAGGGGAGTTCTACCGGGGAGCTGTTTTTT.

The chain is built from TRBV9 and TRBJ2-7; 13 positions agree with TRBD2. The CDR3 has 15 residues. Germline CDR1 SGDLS, CDR2 YYNGEE. V gave up 4 bases and J gave up 5 bases; unmatched junction bases: 6. The DNA of the CDR3 is TGTGCCAGCAGCCCCACGGGACTAGCGGGAAACGAGCAGTACTTC. Encoded protein: CASSPTGLAGNEQYF.

The chain employs TRBV4-3 and TRBJ2-1, with D perhaps TRBD1 or TRBD2 (5 bases each). V was pared by 2 bases and J by 12 bases, with 17 bases between. CDR3 length: 14 amino acids. CDR1 LGHNA and CDR2 YSLEER come from the germline V gene. For the CDR3, the DNA is TGCGCCAGCAGCCAAACCGGGACCATCAAGGCGCAGTTCTTC. Its translation is CASSQTGTIKAQFF.

The chain is built from TRBV6-5 and TRBJ2-3; D remains unclear. Germline-derived CDR1 and CDR2 are MNHEY and SVGAGI. The V and J ends lost 6 bases and 0 bases respectively, with 13 bases between them. This CDR3 contains 15 residues. The CDR3, as DNA: TGTGCCAGCAGCCGACGGGCCCCTAGCACAGATACGCAGTATTTT. Its translation: CASSRRAPSTDTQYF.

This chain connects TRBV2 to TRBJ2-5; 9 bases agree with TRBD1. CDR1 and CDR2 from the germline V gene are SNHLY and FYNNEI. The CDR3 consists of 15 residues. V lost 9 bases to trimming and J lost 5 bases; unmatched junction nucleotides: 13. CDR3 loop: CARTRTGAWLETQYF. The CDR3 nucleotides read TGTGCCAGGACACGGACAGGGGCATGGTTGGAGACCCAGTACTTC. The entire variable domain, with the rest obtained from reference TRBV2 and TRBJ2-5, is as follows: EPEVTQTPSHQVTQMGQEVILRCVPISNHLYFYWYRQILGQKVEFLVSFYNNEISEKSEIFDDQFSVERPDGSNFTLKIRSTKLEDSAMYFCARTRTGAWLETQYFGPGTRLLVL.

The J gene is TRBJ2-7, the V gene TRBV18, with a weak D call TRBD1 (5 bases). V dropped 2 bases and J dropped 0 bases, with 11 bases sitting between them. The CDR3 runs to 15 residues. In germline, CDR1 is KGHSH, CDR2 LQKENI. The CDR3 DNA reads as TGTGCCAGCTCACCATCTAGGGGCCGCTCCTACGAGCAGTACTTC. Amino acids: CASSPSRGRSYEQYF.

This chain joins TRBV5-1 and TRBJ2-1, with D hard to call. The CDR3 has 14 residues. Germline CDR1 is SGHRS and CDR2 is YFSETQ. Deletions cut 0 bases from V and 5 bases from J, with 9 bases between. CDR3 in amino acids: CASSLELINNEQFF. For the CDR3, the DNA is TGCGCCAGCAGCTTGGAACTAATCAACAATGAGCAGTTCTTC.

The genes are TRBV7-3 and TRBJ1-1; 7 bases line up with TRBD1. CDR3 size: 15 residues. V trimming: 6 bases; J trimming: 3 bases; junction bases outside the gene matches: 10. CDR1 and CDR2 (germline): SGHTA, FQGTGA. In nucleotides, the CDR3 is TGTGCCAGCAGTCTGTGGAGACAGGGAGACACTGAAGCTTTCTTT. Amino acid sequence: CASSLWRQGDTEAFF.

This clone was observed once. This chain links TRBV5-6 with TRBJ2-5; 9 nucleotides agree with TRBD1. The V gene end was trimmed by 3 bases and the J gene end by 1 base; junction bases not matched to a gene: 7. The CDR3 is 16 residues long. The germline V gene has CDR1 SGHDT and CDR2 YYEEEE. In DNA, the CDR3 is TGTGCCAGCAGCTCTGGAGGGACAGGGCCCCAAGAGACCCAGTACTTC. Residues: CASSSGGTGPQETQYF.

The chain has TRBV6-5 and TRBJ1-2; 8 bases fit TRBD1. V was clipped by 2 bases and J by 7 bases; unmatched bases: 3. This CDR3 is built from 13 residues. Germline CDR1 is MNHEY and CDR2 is SVGAGI. CDR3 sequence reads: CASSYGQGGGYTF. CDR3 DNA sequence: TGTGCCAGCAGTTACGGACAGGGAGGTGGCTACACCTTC.

The genes are TRBV30 and TRBJ2-3; no firm D call. Deletions cut 4 bases from V and 0 bases from J, with 11 bases between. There are 14 residues in the CDR3. Germline CDR1 and CDR2: GTSNPN and SVGIG (reference sequence). CDR3 amino acids: CAWMAMPSTDTQYF. As DNA, the CDR3 is TGTGCCTGGATGGCAATGCCTAGCACAGATACGCAGTATTTT.

The table lists this clone with a count of one. J is TRBJ2-5 and V is TRBV4-2; 11 nucleotides match TRBD1. Germline V gives CDR1 LGHNA, CDR2 YNFKEQ. The CDR3 totals 17 residues. The V segment lost 4 bases and the J segment 2 bases; nucleotides outside the gene matches: 9. CDR3 sequence reads: CASSRRSGQGEQETQYF. The CDR3 DNA is TGTGCCAGCAGCCGCAGATCGGGACAGGGGGAACAAGAGACCCAGTACTTC.

This clone showed up just once. The chain carries TRBV14 and TRBJ1-1; unclear D gene. V was pared by 1 base and J by 11 bases, with 11 bases between. Per germline, CDR1 SGHDN and CDR2 FVKESK. This CDR3 contains 12 residues. The chain's CDR3 is CASSQGFLGAFF. The CDR3 DNA reads as TGTGCCAGCAGCCAAGGCTTCCTAGGGGCTTTCTTT.

The chain uses TRBV5-1 and TRBJ2-5, with TRBD1 matching over 10 bases. The CDR3 contains 14 residues. V was clipped by 3 bases and J by 5 bases; unmatched bases: 4. CDR1 and CDR2 from the germline V gene are SGHRS and YFSETQ. The CDR3 reads CASSWTGGGETQYF. In DNA, the CDR3 is TGCGCCAGCAGCTGGACAGGGGGTGGGGAGACCCAGTACTTC.

The gene calls are TRBV4-2 and TRBJ2-3; D perhaps matches TRBD2 (6 bases). V lost 0 bases, J lost 2 bases, and 9 bases lay in between. The CDR3 is made up of 15 amino acids. CDR1 LGHNA and CDR2 YNFKEQ come from the germline V gene. CDR3 protein: CASSQDSGVTDTQYF. CDR3 bases: TGTGCCAGCAGCCAAGATTCGGGGGTCACAGATACGCAGTATTTT.

The chain links TRBV2 to TRBJ2-7; 7 bases match TRBD1. Germline lookup yields CDR1 SNHLY and CDR2 FYNNEI. This CDR3 region has 14 residues. V gave up 9 bases and J gave up 1 base; unmatched junction bases: 9. CDR3 protein: CASRSPGQSYEQYF. CDR3 nucleotide sequence: TGTGCCAGTCGAAGCCCGGGACAGTCCTACGAGCAGTACTTC.

The V and J genes are TRBV10-3 and TRBJ2-1; TRBD2 is a possible D gene (5 bases). The CDR3 totals 18 residues. V was shortened by 2 bases and J by 8 bases, with 25 bases between the two germline ends. The germline V gene encodes CDR1 ENHRY and CDR2 SYGVKD. As DNA, the CDR3 is TGTGCCATCAGTGAGCCCCCCCTATCTGGAGGAGTAATCGATGAGCAGTTCTTC. Translation: CAISEPPLSGGVIDEQFF.

This clone occurred a few times. V is TRBV2 and J is TRBJ2-1; D is uncertain. Trimming removed 4 bases from V and 6 bases from J, with 4 bases in between. The CDR3 has 11 residues. Germline V CDR1 and CDR2: SNHLY, FYNNEI. CDR3 sequence: CASSASNEQFF. The CDR3 DNA is TGTGCCAGCAGTGCCAGCAATGAGCAGTTCTTC.

The rearrangement uses TRBV28 and TRBJ1-2; D is unresolved. This CDR3 is 17 amino acids long. V lost 6 bases and J lost 4, with 24 bases in between. From germline, CDR1 is MDHEN and CDR2 SYDVKM. The CDR3 region is CASSTPKGTRRFYGYTF. CDR3 sequence (DNA): TGTGCCAGCAGCACCCCTAAGGGCACGCGTCGGTTCTATGGCTACACCTTC.

Concerning this clone itself: An end of the junction does not agree with germline; a read error may underlie this. The chain is built from TRBV15 and TRBJ2-7; weak D call: TRBD1 (6 bases). The CDR3 sequence is 12 residues long. CDR1 LNHNV and CDR2 YYDKDF come from the germline V gene (reference sequence). CDR3 protein: CATSAAGVLLDF. The CDR3 nucleotides are TGTGCCACCAGCGCTGCAGGGGTTCTTTTAGACTTC. Full variable domain (missing parts from reference TRBV15 and TRBJ2-7): DAMVIQNPRYQVTQFGKPVTLSCSQTLNHNVMYWYQQKSSQAPKLLFHYYDKDFNNEADTPDNFQSRRPNTSFCFLDIRSPGLGDTAMYLCATSAAGVLLDFGPGTRLTVT.

The chain joins TRBV7-6 to TRBJ2-1, with D unclear. CDR3 size: 14 residues. Per the germline V gene, CDR1 is SGHVS and CDR2 is FNYEAQ. V lost 6 bases, J lost 5 bases, and 14 bases lay in between. CDR3 DNA sequence: TGTGCCAGCAGTTCATTTTCAGGAGACAATGAGCAGTTCTTC. Protein: CASSSFSGDNEQFF.